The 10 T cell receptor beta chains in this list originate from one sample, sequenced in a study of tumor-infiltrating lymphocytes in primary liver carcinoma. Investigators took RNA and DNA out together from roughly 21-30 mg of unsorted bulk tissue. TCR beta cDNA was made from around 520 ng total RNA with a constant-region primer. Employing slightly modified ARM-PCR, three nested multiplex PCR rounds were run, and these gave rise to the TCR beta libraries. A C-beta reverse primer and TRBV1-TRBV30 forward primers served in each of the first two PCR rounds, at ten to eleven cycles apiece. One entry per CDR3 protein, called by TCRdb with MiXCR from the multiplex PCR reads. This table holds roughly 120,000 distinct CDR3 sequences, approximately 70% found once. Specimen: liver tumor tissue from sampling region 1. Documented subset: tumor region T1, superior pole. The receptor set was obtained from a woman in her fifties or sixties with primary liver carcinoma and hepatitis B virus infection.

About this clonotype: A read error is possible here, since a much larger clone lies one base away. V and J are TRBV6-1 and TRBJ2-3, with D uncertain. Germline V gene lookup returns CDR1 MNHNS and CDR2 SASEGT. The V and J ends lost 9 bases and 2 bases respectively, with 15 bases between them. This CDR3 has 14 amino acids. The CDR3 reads CASLRVGSTDTQYF. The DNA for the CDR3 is TGTGCCAGTCTTCGTGTGGGTTCCACAGATACGCAGTATTTT.

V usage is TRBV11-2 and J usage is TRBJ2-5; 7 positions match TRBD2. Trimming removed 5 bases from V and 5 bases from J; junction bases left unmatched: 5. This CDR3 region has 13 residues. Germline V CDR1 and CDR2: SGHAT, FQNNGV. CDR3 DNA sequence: TGTGCCAGCAGCCCCTGGGGGGGGGAGACCCAGTACTTC. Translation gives CASSPWGGETQYF.

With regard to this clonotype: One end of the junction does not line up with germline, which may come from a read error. This chain's CDR3 is CASRDRGKPGANDLTF. The CDR3 DNA reads TGCGCCAGCAGGGACAGGGGGAAACCTGGGGCCAACGACCTGACTTTC. The V and J genes are TRBV5-1 and TRBJ2-6, with 10 bases lining up with TRBD1. The CDR3 has 16 residues. The V gene's germline CDR1 is SGHRS and CDR2 YFSETQ.

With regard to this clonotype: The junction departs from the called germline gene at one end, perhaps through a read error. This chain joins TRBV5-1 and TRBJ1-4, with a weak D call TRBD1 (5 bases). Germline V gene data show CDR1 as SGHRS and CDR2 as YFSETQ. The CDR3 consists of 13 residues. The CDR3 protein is CASSLEGNEKLLF. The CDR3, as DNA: TGCGCCAGTAGCTTGGAGGGGAATGAAAAACTGTTATTT.

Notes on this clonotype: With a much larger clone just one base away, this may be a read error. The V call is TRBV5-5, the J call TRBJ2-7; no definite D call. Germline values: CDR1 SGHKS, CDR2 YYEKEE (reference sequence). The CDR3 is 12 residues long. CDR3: CASSLGLVEHYF. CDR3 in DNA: TGTGCCAGCAGCTTGGGGCTGGTAGAGCACTACTTC.

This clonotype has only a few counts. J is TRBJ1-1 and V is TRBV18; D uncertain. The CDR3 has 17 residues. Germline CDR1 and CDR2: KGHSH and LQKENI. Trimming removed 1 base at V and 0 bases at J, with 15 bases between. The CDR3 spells CASSPQRSGRMNTEAFF. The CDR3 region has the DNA TGTGCCAGCTCACCACAGAGGTCGGGCAGGATGAACACTGAAGCTTTCTTT.

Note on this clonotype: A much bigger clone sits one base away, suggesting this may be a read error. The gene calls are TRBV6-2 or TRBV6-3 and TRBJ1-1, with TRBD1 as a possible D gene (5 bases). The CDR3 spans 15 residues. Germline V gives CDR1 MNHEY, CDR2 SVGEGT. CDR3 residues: CAGSYSGQGRFEAFF. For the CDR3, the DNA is TGTGCCGGCAGTTACTCGGGTCAGGGTCGATTTGAAGCTTTCTTT.

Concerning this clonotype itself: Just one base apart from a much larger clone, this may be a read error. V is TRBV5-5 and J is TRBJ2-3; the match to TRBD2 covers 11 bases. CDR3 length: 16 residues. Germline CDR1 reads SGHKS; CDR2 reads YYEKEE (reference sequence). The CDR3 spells CASGLELAGGRDTQYF. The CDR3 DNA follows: TGTGCCAGCGGCTTGGAATTAGCGGGAGGGAGAGATACGCAGTATTTT.

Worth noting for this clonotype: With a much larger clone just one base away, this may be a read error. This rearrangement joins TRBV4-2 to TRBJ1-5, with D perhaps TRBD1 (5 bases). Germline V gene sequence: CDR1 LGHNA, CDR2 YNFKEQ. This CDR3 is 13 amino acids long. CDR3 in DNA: TGTGCCAACAGCCAAGAGTGGGGGCAGCCCCAGCATTTT. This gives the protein CANSQEWGQPQHF.

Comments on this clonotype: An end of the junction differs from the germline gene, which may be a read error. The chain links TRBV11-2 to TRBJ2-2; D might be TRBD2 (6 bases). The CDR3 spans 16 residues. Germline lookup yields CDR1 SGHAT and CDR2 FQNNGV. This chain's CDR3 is CASSLERGLWTGELLF. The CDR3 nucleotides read TGCGCCAGCAGCTTAGAAAGGGGACTGTGGACCGGGGAGCTGCTTTTT.